A selection of T cell receptor beta chains follows, all from one sample in a study of molecular identifiers for immune sequencing clone quantification. TCRdb recomputed calls from the PCR reads with MiXCR, one row per CDR3 protein. The sample comprises over 600,000 distinct CDR3 sequences, about 20% of which are singletons, and roughly 0.9% rests with the top ten. Input material: naive CD8+ T cells from blood, with Jurkat cell RNA spiked in. Receptor source: a human donor in good health. Some libraries in this study had Jurkat cell RNA spiked in. The CDR3 runs from the conserved cysteine through the conserved F or W.

j_call | v_call | cdr3_aa
TRBJ2-7 | TRBV7-9 | CASSPSEAGPTEQYF
TRBJ1-1 | TRBV7-9 | CASSTGANEAFF
TRBJ2-1 | TRBV28 | CASLRTTGLAYEQFF
TRBJ2-7 | TRBV20-1 | CSARGLTSSYEQYF
TRBJ1-4 | TRBV4-3 | CASSQDRGVNEKLFF
TRBJ2-7 | TRBV6-2/TRBV6-3 | CASSPGPFYEQYF
TRBJ2-7 | TRBV4-3 | CASSQDWGGTYEQYF
TRBJ2-5 | TRBV24-1 | CATSGVRAGEGGETQYF
TRBJ1-1 | TRBV30 | CAWSVGFPGAFF
TRBJ2-5 | TRBV11-2 | CASSLGFRGSSETQYF
TRBJ2-1 | TRBV18 | CASSLKESSYNEQFF
TRBJ1-5 | TRBV29-1 | CSASLAAGQPQHF
TRBJ2-3 | TRBV11-1 | CASSLSQITDTQYF
TRBJ2-7 | TRBV4-3 | CASSQDVQGAGLAHEQYF
TRBJ2-7 | TRBV19 | CASSIGGAEQYF
TRBJ2-7 | TRBV7-9 | CAGSSQGASYEQYF
TRBJ2-3 | TRBV19 | CASSMSQRGTDTQYF
TRBJ2-4 | TRBV27 | CASSLGSIQYF
TRBJ1-2 | TRBV19 | CASLARPYGYTF
TRBJ2-5 | TRBV28 | CASSSPTGSMQETQYF
TRBJ2-1 | TRBV24-1 | CATSDSGQGWYNEQFF
TRBJ2-3 | TRBV15 | CATSRDSSPASADTQYF
TRBJ2-5 | TRBV7-6 | CASSSPRAGATRTQYF
TRBJ2-2 | TRBV9 | CASSVDSPPNTGELFF
TRBJ1-2 | TRBV19 | CASTGQHYGYTF
TRBJ1-2 | TRBV7-9 | CASSLSTGNYGYTF
TRBJ2-7 | TRBV6-2/TRBV6-3 | CASSYSTRQGTYEQYF
TRBJ2-3 | TRBV14 | CASSQEVVGADTQYF
TRBJ2-2 | TRBV6-2/TRBV6-3 | CASRPDYGELFF
TRBJ2-7 | TRBV21-1 | CASSKGGQGNYEQYF
TRBJ1-4 | TRBV6-2/TRBV6-3 | CASSSDVGADEKLFF
TRBJ2-7 | TRBV7-9 | CASSLAQGALTYEQYF
TRBJ2-3 | TRBV12-3/TRBV12-4 | CASNPEEGIDTQYF
TRBJ1-4 | TRBV5-8 | CASSAGQGYEKLFF
TRBJ2-1 | TRBV27 | CASSLSGYAFF
TRBJ1-5 | TRBV24-1 | CATSGGGGSNQPQHF
TRBJ1-5 | TRBV19 | CASRTGLQPQHF
TRBJ2-7 | TRBV4-1 | CASSQVLATSYEQYF
TRBJ2-7 | TRBV29-1 | CSVGGGGIHEQYF
TRBJ1-2 | TRBV30 | CAWSVVESYGYTF
TRBJ2-7 | TRBV5-6 | CASSSGWTYEQYF
TRBJ2-5 | TRBV6-5 | CASTEAEGETQYF
TRBJ1-2 | TRBV4-1 | CASSWGQNYGYTF
TRBJ2-3 | TRBV9 | CASSVVGGPPDTQYF
TRBJ2-2 | TRBV7-9 | CASSSAGVSTGELFF
TRBJ2-5 | TRBV14 | CASSQDPGGNSEAQYF
TRBJ2-3 | TRBV7-6 | CASSLDWTDTQYF
TRBJ2-4 | TRBV11-2 | CASSAPTGTSLGHIQYF
TRBJ2-7 | TRBV14 | CASSQDRYEQYF
TRBJ2-7 | TRBV5-1 | CASSLAQNSPSYEQYF
TRBJ1-1 | TRBV20-1 | CSADRAATEASF
TRBJ2-4 | TRBV5-1 | CASSLAGGAKNIQYF
TRBJ2-3 | TRBV19 | CASSTLLLGRTDTQYF
TRBJ1-1 | TRBV25-1 | CASSEYGSEAFF
TRBJ1-3 | TRBV30 | CAWNVHGNTIYF
TRBJ1-2 | TRBV9 | CASSVGSSRDGYGYTF
TRBJ2-1 | TRBV24-1 | CATSLAGEYNEQFF
TRBJ2-1 | TRBV5-1 | CASSSPPGDNEQFF
TRBJ2-5 | TRBV9 | CASSVGGLQETQYF